These 29 T cell receptor beta chains were all obtained from the same sample, sequenced in a study of cytomegalovirus exposure and HLA in healthy donors. Method: immunoSEQ multiplex PCR; TCRdb's copy keeps in-frame clones and lacks some. Among some 170,000 clones listed, almost 85% were seen once. The source material was PBMCs. The receptors originated from a man aged 25-45 years in good health and CMV-seropositive.

The V call is TRBV20-1, the J call TRBJ1-2; D gene unclear. Germline assignment: CDR1 DFQATT and CDR2 SNEGSKA (reference sequence). V was trimmed by 2 bases and J by 8 bases, leaving 3 bases between them. The CDR3 is 9 residues long. This CDR3 is CSARLGYTF. The CDR3 nucleotides are TGCAGTGCTAGACTCGGCTACACCTTC.

The gene calls are TRBV19 and TRBJ2-7, with a weak D call TRBD2 (5 bases). CDR1 is LNHDA, CDR2 SQIVND, per germline (reference sequence). This CDR3 is built from 15 residues. The V gene lost 2 bases and the J gene lost 0 bases, with 11 bases spanning the gap. For the CDR3, the DNA is TGTGCCAGTAGTATACTAAGCGGTAACTCCTACGAGCAGTACTTC. Its translation is CASSILSGNSYEQYF.

CDR3 in DNA: TGTGCCAGCAGCTCCGACAGGGGTCTGAACACTGAAGCTTTCTTT. Translating gives CASSSDRGLNTEAFF. This chain joins TRBV11-1 and TRBJ1-1, with 8 nucleotides matching TRBD1. This CDR3 contains 15 residues. Unmatched junction bases numbered 4, after V lost 4 bases and J lost 0 bases. CDR1 and CDR2 (germline): SGHAT, FQDESV (reference sequence).

The V call is TRBV7-6, the J call TRBJ2-5; D gene ambiguous. Germline CDR1 is SGHVS and CDR2 is FNYEAQ. CDR3 length equals 13 residues. V dropped 5 bases and J dropped 5 bases, with 12 bases sitting between them. CDR3 coding DNA: TGTGCCAGCAGCCCCTTGTCTACGGAGACCCAGTACTTC. This sequence encodes CASSPLSTETQYF.

The V call is TRBV7-3, the J call TRBJ2-1, with 12 positions matching TRBD2. Germline V CDR1 and CDR2: SGHTA, FQGTGA. CDR3 length: 16 residues. V was pared by 4 bases and J by 8 bases, with 9 bases of the junction left unmatched. CDR3: CASSSSGLAGIDEQFF. The CDR3 DNA is TGTGCCAGCAGCTCCTCCGGACTAGCGGGGATTGATGAGCAGTTCTTC.

Turning to this clone: The junction does not match germline at one end; this may be a read error. V usage is TRBV2 and J usage is TRBJ2-5; TRBD2 is a possible D gene (5 bases). The CDR3 covers 12 residues. Germline values: CDR1 SNHLY, CDR2 FYNNEI. As DNA, the CDR3 is TGTGCCAGCAGTGAAGATTCAAGGACTCCGGACTTC. It is translated as CASSEDSRTPDF. Variable domain in full (rest from reference TRBV2 and TRBJ2-5): EPEVTQTPSHQVTQMGQEVILRCVPISNHLYFYWYRQILGQKVEFLVSFYNNEISEKSEIFDDQFSVERPDGSNFTLKIRSTKLEDSAMYFCASSEDSRTPDFGPGTRLLVL.

V gene TRBV19 combines with J gene TRBJ2-5; D gene ambiguous. This CDR3 comprises 12 residues. Trimming cost V 5 bases and J 0 bases, with 4 bases left between them. The germline V gene has CDR1 LNHDA and CDR2 SQIVND (reference sequence). This CDR3 reads CASSPNQETQYF. CDR3 sequence (DNA): TGTGCCAGTAGTCCCAACCAAGAGACCCAGTACTTC.

Here the CDR3 reads CASSTGTLNEQYF. The CDR3 bases are TGTGCCAGCAGCACCGGGACTTTGAACGAGCAGTACTTC. The chain joins TRBV7-3 to TRBJ2-7; D is perhaps TRBD2 (6 bases). With 5 bases removed from V and 5 bases from J, the gap between germline ends came to 13 bases. Germline loops: CDR1 SGHTA, CDR2 FQGTGA. The CDR3 is made up of 13 amino acids.

The chain has TRBV27 and TRBJ2-7; tentative D call: TRBD2 (6 bases). Trimming removed 0 bases from V and 4 bases from J, with 16 bases in between. This CDR3 has 16 amino acids. Germline CDR1 reads MNHEY; CDR2 reads SMNVEV (reference sequence). The CDR3, as DNA: TGTGCCAGCAGTTTATCTAAGCGCGCAGGGAGGTACGAGCAGTACTTC. It is translated as CASSLSKRAGRYEQYF.

This chain uses TRBV7-8 with TRBJ1-2; TRBD1 aligns across 8 bases. The J segment lost 3 bases and the V segment lost 5 bases, leaving 20 bases of the junction unmatched. Germline V CDR1 and CDR2: SGHVS, FQNEAQ. The CDR3 is made up of 19 amino acids. CDR3 amino acids: CASSPRPGQGRSTHYGYTF. In nucleotides, the CDR3 is TGTGCCAGCAGCCCCCGCCCAGGACAGGGACGCTCTACCCACTATGGCTACACCTTC. Complete variable domain (other parts from reference TRBV7-8 and TRBJ1-2): GAGVSQSPRYKVAKRGQDVALRCDPISGHVSLFWYQQALGQGPEFLTYFQNEAQLDKSGLPSDRFFAERPEGSVSTLKIQRTQQEDSAVYLCASSPRPGQGRSTHYGYTFGSGTRLTVV.

The chain links TRBV19 to TRBJ1-2; TRBD1 matches 7 bases. The V and J ends lost 6 bases and 1 base, in that order; junction bases with no gene match: 14. Germline V CDR1 and CDR2: LNHDA, SQIVND (reference sequence). The CDR3 length is 17 residues. In DNA form, the CDR3 reads TGTGCCAGTAGAGACTCTCCTGGGACAGCCCTTAACTATGGCTACACCTTC. Protein product: CASRDSPGTALNYGYTF.

The V gene is TRBV9, the J gene TRBJ1-1; D is uncertain. V lost 4 bases and J lost 6, with 16 bases in between. The CDR3 is 14 amino acids. CDR1 and CDR2 (germline): SGDLS, YYNGEE. The CDR3 reads CASSPLSGTAEAFF. DNA for the CDR3: TGTGCCAGCAGCCCCCTGAGCGGCACAGCTGAAGCTTTCTTT.

This chain connects TRBV1 to TRBJ1-5; no check of the table's D call, TRBD1, against the DNA was made. TRBV1 is a listed pseudogene. CDR3 length: 15 residues. The CDR3 bases are TGCACCAGCAGCCGGGGACAGGGTCTCAATCAGCCCCAGCATTTT. Its protein is CTSSRGQGLNQPQHF.

Points on this clone: This sample includes further DNA sequences coding for the same CDR3. This chain links TRBV30 with TRBJ2-3; 7 nucleotides align to TRBD2. Germline V gene data show CDR1 as GTSNPN and CDR2 as SVGIG (reference sequence). The CDR3 is 13 residues long. Trimming removed 0 bases from V and 4 bases from J; junction bases left unmatched: 1. In DNA, the CDR3 is TGTGCCTGGAGTGTTGGGGGGGCAGATACGCAGTATTTT. The encoded protein is CAWSVGGADTQYF.

This clone appeared once. V gene TRBV5-1 combines with J gene TRBJ2-3; 7 positions match TRBD2. The CDR3 is 16 residues long. The V segment lost 0 bases and the J segment 2 bases; nucleotides outside the gene matches: 6. Looked up from germline, CDR1 is SGHRS and CDR2 is YFSETQ. The CDR3 DNA reads TGCGCCAGCAGCTTGGGTGGGAGGGCCATCACAGATACGCAGTATTTT. It translates to CASSLGGRAITDTQYF.

The V gene is TRBV6-5, the J gene TRBJ2-3; D is possibly TRBD1 (5 bases). The V and J ends lost 6 bases and 2 bases respectively, with 15 bases between them. There are 15 residues in the CDR3. The V gene's germline CDR1 is MNHEY and CDR2 SVGAGI. This chain's CDR3 is CASSRRVRDTDTQYF. The CDR3, as DNA: TGTGCCAGCAGCCGCAGGGTCCGAGACACAGATACGCAGTATTTT.

The J gene is TRBJ2-3, the V gene TRBV30; TRBD1 might be the D (5 bases). The CDR3 covers 14 residues. V lost 3 bases to trimming and J lost 2 bases, with 12 bases between them. Germline CDR1 is GTSNPN and CDR2 is SVGIG (reference sequence). The CDR3 DNA reads TGTGCCTGGAGGGGAACAGGCCTCACAGATACGCAGTATTTT. It encodes CAWRGTGLTDTQYF.

The rearrangement links TRBV6-1 to TRBJ2-7, with no clear D. The CDR3 covers 14 residues. Germline values: CDR1 MNHNS, CDR2 SASEGT. The V end lost 2 bases, the J end lost 5 bases, and 13 bases lay between the germline ends. The CDR3 DNA follows: TGTGCCAGCAGTGAACTTCTCGGGTTGAACGAGCAGTACTTC. As protein: CASSELLGLNEQYF.

The chain recombines TRBV5-1 with TRBJ2-1; 8 bases line up with TRBD2. CDR3 length: 15 amino acids. V lost 0 bases and J lost 5; bases outside the gene matches: 4. CDR1 SGHRS and CDR2 YFSETQ come from the germline V gene. The CDR3 DNA follows: TGCGCCAGCAGCTTGGCCGGACTAGCAGACAATGAGCAGTTCTTC. It codes for CASSLAGLADNEQFF.

The table lists this clone with a few counts. This chain connects TRBV2 to TRBJ1-5; D not certain. With 3 bases removed from V and 5 bases from J, the gap between germline ends came to 5 bases. This CDR3 has 12 amino acids. Germline V gene lookup returns CDR1 SNHLY and CDR2 FYNNEI. The CDR3 DNA reads as TGTGCCAGCAGTGATCGGTATCAGCCCCAGCATTTT. Residues: CASSDRYQPQHF. The whole variable domain, filled in from reference TRBV2 and TRBJ1-5, reads EPEVTQTPSHQVTQMGQEVILRCVPISNHLYFYWYRQILGQKVEFLVSFYNNEISEKSEIFDDQFSVERPDGSNFTLKIRSTKLEDSAMYFCASSDRYQPQHFGDGTRLSIL.

CDR3 loop: CASSEVGGGDGYTF. CDR3 nucleotides: TGTGCCAGCAGTGAAGTAGGGGGAGGGGATGGCTACACCTTC. The J gene is TRBJ1-2, the V gene TRBV6-1, with D maybe TRBD1 (6 bases). CDR3 length: 14 residues. Deletions cut 1 base from V and 6 bases from J, with 12 bases between. Germline values: CDR1 MNHNS, CDR2 SASEGT.

The chain combines TRBV28 with TRBJ1-1; the match to TRBD1 covers 10 bases. The germline gives CDR1 MDHEN, CDR2 SYDVKM. The CDR3 is 15 residues long. The V segment lost 5 bases and the J segment 5 bases; nucleotides outside the gene matches: 8. The CDR3 coding sequence is TGTGCCAGCAGTCTCCCGGGACAGGGGAGGACTGAAGCTTTCTTT. It codes for CASSLPGQGRTEAFF.

For the CDR3, the DNA is TGTGCCAGTAGGCCTCGGGAACTCTACAATGAGCAGTTCTTC. This gives the protein CASRPRELYNEQFF. J is TRBJ2-1 and V is TRBV19; tentatively, D is TRBD2 (5 bases). There are 14 residues in the CDR3. Germline CDR1 is LNHDA and CDR2 is SQIVND (reference sequence). Between the trimmed V and J ends, which lost 6 bases and 3 bases, there was a span of 12 bases.

The V gene is TRBV19, the J gene TRBJ2-7, with a possible D match to TRBD1 (5 bases). Per germline, CDR1 LNHDA and CDR2 SQIVND (reference sequence). The CDR3 has 14 amino acids. Trimming removed 4 bases from V and 0 bases from J, with 10 bases in between. CDR3 amino acids: CASSTTGSSYEQYF. The DNA of the CDR3 is TGTGCCAGTAGTACCACAGGAAGCTCCTACGAGCAGTACTTC.

This clone showed up just once. The chain joins TRBV11-2 to TRBJ2-5; possibly TRBD2 for D (5 bases). Trimming pared 4 bases from V and 1 base from J, leaving 10 bases between. Germline V gene sequence: CDR1 SGHAT, CDR2 FQNNGV. CDR3 length equals 14 residues. In DNA form, the CDR3 reads TGTGCCAGCAGCTCCCGGGATTTCCAAGAGACCCAGTACTTC. This gives the protein CASSSRDFQETQYF.

The chain recombines TRBV4-1 with TRBJ2-1; perhaps TRBD1 as D (6 bases). This CDR3 comprises 14 residues. CDR1 is MGHRA, CDR2 YSYEKL, per germline. V shed 0 bases and J shed 7 bases, with 10 bases lying between them. The CDR3 region is CASSQDRGRNEQFF. The CDR3 DNA reads as TGCGCCAGCAGCCAAGACAGGGGAAGGAATGAGCAGTTCTTC.

The J gene is TRBJ2-5, the V gene TRBV4-2, with TRBD2 identical over 9 bases. Germline CDR1 reads LGHNA; CDR2 reads YNFKEQ. CDR3 size: 17 residues. J gave up 1 base and V 0 bases, and 6 bases lay outside the gene matches. The CDR3 sequence is CASSQDVGGRAQETQYF. In DNA, the CDR3 is TGTGCCAGCAGCCAAGATGTCGGCGGGAGGGCCCAAGAGACCCAGTACTTC.

The V call is TRBV18, the J call TRBJ1-1, with a possible D match to TRBD1 (5 bases). The length of the CDR3 is 14 residues. The germline gives CDR1 KGHSH, CDR2 LQKENI. V dropped 8 bases and J dropped 4 bases, with 17 bases sitting between them. Here the CDR3 reads CASQTTEGATEAFF. CDR3 DNA: TGTGCCAGCCAAACTACAGAAGGGGCCACTGAAGCTTTCTTT. Full variable domain (missing parts from reference TRBV18 and TRBJ1-1): NAGVMQNPRHLVRRRGQEARLRCSPMKGHSHVYWYRQLPEEGLKFMVYLQKENIIDESGMPKERFSAEFPKEGPSILRIQQVVRGDSAAYFCASQTTEGATEAFFGQGTRLTVV.

The V and J genes are TRBV5-1 and TRBJ2-6; D is perhaps TRBD2 (5 bases). The CDR3 has 17 amino acids. V lost 0 bases and J lost 0, with 10 bases in between. From germline, CDR1 is SGHRS and CDR2 YFSETQ. The chain's CDR3 is CASSLDERFSGANVLTF. CDR3 DNA: TGCGCCAGCAGCTTGGACGAGCGGTTCTCTGGGGCCAACGTCCTGACTTTC.